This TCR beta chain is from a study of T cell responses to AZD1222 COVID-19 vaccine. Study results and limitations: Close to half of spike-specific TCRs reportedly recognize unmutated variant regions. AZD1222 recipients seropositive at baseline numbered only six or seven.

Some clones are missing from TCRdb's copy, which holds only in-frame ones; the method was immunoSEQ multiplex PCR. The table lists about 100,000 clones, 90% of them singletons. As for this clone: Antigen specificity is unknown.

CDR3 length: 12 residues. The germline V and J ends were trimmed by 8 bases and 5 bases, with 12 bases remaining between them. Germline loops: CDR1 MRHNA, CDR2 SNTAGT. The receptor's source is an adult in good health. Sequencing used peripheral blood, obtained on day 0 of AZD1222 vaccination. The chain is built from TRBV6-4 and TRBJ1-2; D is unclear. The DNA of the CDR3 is TGTGCCAGCGACTCCCCTCGGTATGGCTACACCTTC. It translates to CASDSPRYGYTF.